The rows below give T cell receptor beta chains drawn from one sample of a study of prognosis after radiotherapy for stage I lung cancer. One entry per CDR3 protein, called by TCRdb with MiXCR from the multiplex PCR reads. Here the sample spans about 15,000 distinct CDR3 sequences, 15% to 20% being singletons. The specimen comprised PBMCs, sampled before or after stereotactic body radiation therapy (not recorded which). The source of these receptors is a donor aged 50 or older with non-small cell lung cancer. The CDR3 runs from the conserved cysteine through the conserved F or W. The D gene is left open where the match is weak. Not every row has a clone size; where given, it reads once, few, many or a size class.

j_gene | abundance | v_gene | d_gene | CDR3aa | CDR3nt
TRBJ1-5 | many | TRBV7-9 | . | CASSLGDQPQHF | TGTGCCAGCAGCTTAGGGGATCAGCCCCAGCATTTT
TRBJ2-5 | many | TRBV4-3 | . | CASSQDEETQYF | TGCGCCAGCAGCCAAGATGAAGAGACCCAGTACTTC
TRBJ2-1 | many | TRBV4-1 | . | CASSLGAFDLYNEQFF | TGCGCCAGCAGCCTAGGGGCATTTGACCTCTACAATGAGCAGTTCTTC
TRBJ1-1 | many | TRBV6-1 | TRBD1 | CASSLGTGTEAFF | TGTGCCAGCAGTCTAGGGACAGGTACTGAAGCTTTCTTT
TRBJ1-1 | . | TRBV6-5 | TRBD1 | CASSYKTSGQGEAFF | TGTGCCAGCAGTTACAAAACGTCCGGACAGGGTGAAGCTTTCTTT
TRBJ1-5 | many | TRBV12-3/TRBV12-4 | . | CASSLHPNQPQHF | TGTGCCAGCAGTTTACATCCGAATCAGCCCCAGCATTTT
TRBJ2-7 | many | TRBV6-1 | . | CASIQYSRSSYEQYF | TGTGCCAGCATACAATACTCACGGAGCTCCTACGAGCAGTACTTC
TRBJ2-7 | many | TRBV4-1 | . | CASSQVGGHEQYF | TGCGCCAGCAGCCAAGTAGGCGGGCACGAGCAGTACTTC
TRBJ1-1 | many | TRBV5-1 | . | CASSYPGQNTEAFF | TGCGCCAGCAGTTATCCGGGACAAAACACTGAAGCTTTCTTT
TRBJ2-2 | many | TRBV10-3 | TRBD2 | CAISLGLAGGYTGELFF | TGTGCCATCAGTCTGGGACTAGCGGGGGGGTACACCGGGGAGCTGTTTTTT
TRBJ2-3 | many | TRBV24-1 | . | CATRRTSTDTQYF | TGTGCCACCCGGCGGACTAGCACAGATACGCAGTATTTT
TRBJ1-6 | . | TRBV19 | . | CASSIQPGTDSPIHF | TGTGCCAGTAGTATCCAGCCCGGCACGGATTCGCCCATCCACTTT
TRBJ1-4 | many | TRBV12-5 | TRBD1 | CASGSHPYRGQNEKLFF | TGTGCTAGTGGTTCACACCCCTACAGGGGCCAGAATGAAAAACTGTTTTTT
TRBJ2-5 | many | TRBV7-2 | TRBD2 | CASSLEVLAGGPGETQYF | TGTGCCAGCAGCTTAGAGGTTCTAGCGGGAGGGCCAGGGGAGACCCAGTACTTC
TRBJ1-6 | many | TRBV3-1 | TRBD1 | CASSQRGQTNSPLHF | TGTGCCAGCAGCCAGAGGGGACAGACTAATTCACCCCTCCACTTT
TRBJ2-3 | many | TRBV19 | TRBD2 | CASSILSGSTDTQYF | TGTGCCAGTAGTATCCTTAGCGGGAGCACAGATACGCAGTATTTT
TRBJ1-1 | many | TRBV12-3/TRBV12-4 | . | CASSTNREAFF | TGTGCCAGCAGTACCAACCGTGAAGCTTTCTTT
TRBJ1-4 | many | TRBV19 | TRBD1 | CASVGQGDEKLFF | TGTGCCAGCGTAGGACAGGGTGATGAAAAACTGTTTTTT
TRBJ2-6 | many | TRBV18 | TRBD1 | CASSRSGDRASGANVLTF | TGTGCCAGCTCACGTTCGGGGGACAGGGCCTCTGGGGCCAACGTCCTGACTTTC
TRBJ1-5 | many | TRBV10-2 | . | CASSDSGLEQPQHF | TGCGCCAGCAGCGATAGTGGTCTAGAGCAGCCCCAGCATTTT
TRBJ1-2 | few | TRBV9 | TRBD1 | CASSVGGAGGIYGYTF | TGTGCCAGCAGCGTAGGGGGGGCAGGGGGCATCTATGGCTACACCTTC
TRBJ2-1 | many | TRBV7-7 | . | CASPRKYYYNEQFF | TGTGCTAGCCCACGGAAATATTACTACAATGAGCAGTTCTTC
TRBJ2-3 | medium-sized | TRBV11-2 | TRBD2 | CASSLEYAGGPTDTQYF | TGTGCCAGCAGCTTAGAGTATGCGGGAGGGCCCACAGATACGCAGTATTTT